The next 9 T cell receptor beta chains were all read from a single sample in a study of blood T cell repertoires in COVID-19. The data were produced by immunoSEQ multiplex PCR, yet TCRdb's version contains in-frame clones alone and is incomplete. The data hold 120,000 or so clones, with around 89% observed a single time. Source material: peripheral blood. These receptors were taken from a human donor in a cohort sampled during active COVID-19.

Of note for this clone: The junction differs from germline at one of its ends, possibly a read error. This sample also contains other DNA sequences that code for the same CDR3. As DNA, the CDR3 is TGTGCCAGCAGTTACCCGGGACAGGGGATCTACGAACAGTACTTC. This gives the protein CASSYPGQGIYEQYF. This chain uses TRBV6-6 with TRBJ2-7; 10 nucleotides line up with TRBD1. Germline CDR1 and CDR2: MNHNY and SVGAGI (reference sequence). This CDR3 has 15 residues.

The chain is built from TRBV29-1 and TRBJ2-1, with a tentative D call TRBD2 (5 bases). Germline-derived CDR1 and CDR2 are SQVTM and ANQGSEA. V lost 3 bases, J lost 0 bases, and 12 bases lay in between. The CDR3 totals 15 residues. The CDR3 spells CSVEVRASSYNEQFF. The CDR3 DNA follows: TGCAGCGTTGAGGTGCGGGCTAGCTCCTACAATGAGCAGTTCTTC.

V and J are TRBV29-1 and TRBJ1-6; TRBD1 agrees at 7 bases. Germline trimming cut 6 bases from V and 10 bases from J; bases unmatched to any gene: 9. Germline V CDR1 and CDR2: SQVTM, ANQGSEA. The CDR3 spans 13 residues. CDR3 sequence: CSVSVGGDSPLHF. CDR3 coding DNA: TGCAGCGTCTCCGTAGGGGGCGACTCACCCCTCCACTTT.

Details on this clone: This same CDR3 is encoded by further DNA sequences in the sample. The rearrangement joins TRBV4-1 to TRBJ2-3; 11 bases map to TRBD2. Germline V gene data show CDR1 as MGHRA and CDR2 as YSYEKL. The ends lost 0 bases at V and 3 bases at J; junction bases unmatched: 5. The CDR3 sequence is 17 residues long. CDR3 residues: CASSQDSGRASTDTQYF. The CDR3 DNA reads as TGCGCCAGCAGCCAAGATAGCGGGAGGGCCAGTACAGATACGCAGTATTTT.

The chain carries TRBV7-9 and TRBJ1-3, with D uncertain. CDR1 SEHNR and CDR2 FQNEAQ come from the germline V gene (reference sequence). The CDR3 extends over 15 amino acids. V lost 4 bases, J lost 4 bases, and 14 bases lay in between. The CDR3 DNA reads as TGTGCCAGCAGCTCGCCTAGTTGGTTAGGAAACACCATATATTTT. Its protein product is CASSSPSWLGNTIYF.

The V call is TRBV27, the J call TRBJ2-7, with a tentative D call TRBD1 (6 bases). V was shortened by 2 bases and J by 2 bases, with 10 bases between the two germline ends. The CDR3 extends over 14 amino acids. Germline assignment: CDR1 MNHEY and CDR2 SMNVEV (reference sequence). The DNA for the CDR3 is TGTGCCAGCAGTTTAGGACAGAGGCCCTACGAGCAGTACTTC. As protein: CASSLGQRPYEQYF.

The chain has TRBV4-1 and TRBJ2-7; D is possibly TRBD2 (6 bases). The CDR3 covers 14 residues. Between the trimmed V and J ends, which lost 0 bases and 2 bases, there was a span of 8 bases. CDR1 is MGHRA, CDR2 YSYEKL, per germline. The CDR3 DNA reads as TGCGCCAGCAGCCAAGATCGCGGGGCCTACGAGCAGTACTTC. Its protein is CASSQDRGAYEQYF.

The J gene is TRBJ2-7, the V gene TRBV19; 8 bases line up with TRBD2. The V gene end was trimmed by 5 bases and the J gene end by 6 bases; junction bases not matched to a gene: 9. This CDR3 contains 14 residues. CDR1 is LNHDA and CDR2 is SQIVND in the germline V gene (reference sequence). The CDR3 DNA reads as TGTGCCAGTAGTCGCAGGTCGGCGGGGGGCGAGCAGTACTTC. This translates into CASSRRSAGGEQYF.

The chain combines TRBV5-1 with TRBJ2-7; 8 bases fit TRBD2. Trimming cost V 0 bases and J 4 bases; bases outside gene matches: 6. This CDR3 comprises 15 residues. Germline V lookup: CDR1 SGHRS, CDR2 YFSETQ. CDR3 sequence: CASSLEASGSYEQYF. CDR3 coding DNA: TGCGCCAGCAGCTTGGAGGCTAGCGGGTCTTACGAGCAGTACTTC.